This entry is about one T cell receptor beta chain. Repertoires were generated with immunoSEQ multiplex PCR, while TCRdb's copy carries only in-frame clones and drops some. In the table there are 250,000 to 400,000 clones, approximately 90% of which are singletons. Trimming at V came to 3 bases and at J to 3 bases, leaving 4 bases not matched to a gene. Germline-derived CDR1 and CDR2 are MGHRA and YSYEKL. This CDR3 contains 14 residues. Enrolled during active infection, Seattle patients were then followed longitudinally. The source of the sample is a study of blood T cell repertoires in COVID-19. The overall study: The United States, Italy and Spain provided the acute and convalescent COVID-19 samples.

V usage is TRBV4-1 and J usage is TRBJ2-5; 7 positions match TRBD1. The specimen sequenced was peripheral blood. The source of this sequence is a woman in her twenties or thirties with COVID-19, enrolled during active disease. DNA for the CDR3: TGCGCCAGCAGCCATGAAACAGGGGAAGAGACCCAGTACTTC. Its translation is CASSHETGEETQYF.